This TCR beta chain was identified during a study of Ad26.COV2.S vaccination and SARS-CoV-2 variants. Study context: Ad26.COV2.S given intramuscularly, once or twice 56 days apart.

This table comes from immunoSEQ multiplex PCR, and its TCRdb copy is limited to in-frame clones, with some not included. The sample lists some 390,000 clones; about nine tenths were seen once. This clone was seen repeatedly, ten times or more. CDR3 length: 13 residues. The V gene's germline CDR1 is SGHTA and CDR2 FQGNSA. The V end lost 5 bases, the J end lost 7 bases, and 12 bases lay between the germline ends. As for treatment: about 20 received Ad26.COV2.S at low or high dose, single or two shots; 5 received placebo; per-sample allocation not given. Specimen acquisition occurred on day 63 following the initial vaccine or placebo injection.

This TCR was recovered from a person aged 18 to 65 who received the Ad26.COV2.S COVID-19 vaccine or a placebo. The V call is TRBV7-2, the J call TRBJ2-1; D is tentatively TRBD1 or TRBD2 (5 bases each). The sample here was peripheral blood, taken in a trial of Ad26.COV2.S vaccine versus placebo. CDR3 region: CASSEGPTNEQFF. CDR3 in DNA: TGTGCCAGCAGCGAGGGACCGACTAATGAGCAGTTCTTC.